Listed below are T cell receptor beta chains from one sample, sequenced in a study of regulatory T cells in long-lasting Graves disease. From the multiplex PCR reads, TCRdb called clonotypes with MiXCR, one entry per CDR3 protein. Among fewer than 550,000 distinct CDR3 sequences listed, approximately 16% were seen once. This same sample was also taken into another study, of T cells in Graves' hyperthyroidism and ophthalmopathy.

This specimen consisted of peripheral blood mononuclear cells (PBMCs), obtained at new diagnosis, from a patient treated with antithyroid drugs. These receptors came from a woman aged 35 to 60 with Graves disease. The CDR3 runs from the conserved cysteine through the conserved F or W. The D gene is left open where the match is weak. Clone size appears in some rows only: once, few, many, or a class for an expanded clone.

v_call: TRBV12-3/TRBV12-4; clone_size: many; d_call: TRBD1; j_call: TRBJ1-4; cdr3_aa: CASSYTGVGEKLFF; cdr3_nt: TGTGCCAGCAGTTACACAGGGGTGGGTGAAAAACTGTTTTTT
v_call: TRBV20-1; clone_size: NA; d_call: NA; j_call: TRBJ1-2; cdr3_aa: CSARAPGADRYTF; cdr3_nt: TGCAGTGCTAGAGCTCCAGGAGCAGACCGCTACACCTTC
v_call: TRBV6-1; clone_size: few; d_call: NA; j_call: TRBJ1-6; cdr3_aa: CASIAQDNSPLHF; cdr3_nt: TGTGCCAGCATAGCACAGGATAATTCACCCCTCCACTTT
v_call: TRBV6-5; clone_size: NA; d_call: NA; j_call: TRBJ1-2; cdr3_aa: CASSFVQAPYGYTF; cdr3_nt: TGTGCCAGCAGTTTTGTACAGGCTCCCTATGGCTACACCTTC
v_call: TRBV10-3; clone_size: NA; d_call: NA; j_call: TRBJ2-5; cdr3_aa: CAISEGWNQETQYF; cdr3_nt: TGTGCCATCAGTGAGGGGTGGAACCAAGAGACCCAGTACTTC
v_call: TRBV11-2; clone_size: many; d_call: TRBD2; j_call: TRBJ2-1; cdr3_aa: CASSSLSGTDNEQFF; cdr3_nt: TGTGCCAGCAGCTCCCTTAGCGGGACTGACAATGAGCAGTTCTTC
v_call: TRBV20-1; clone_size: many; d_call: TRBD2; j_call: TRBJ2-5; cdr3_aa: CSARGAPGGEETQYF; cdr3_nt: TGCAGTGCTAGAGGGGCGCCGGGGGGAGAGGAGACCCAGTACTTC
v_call: TRBV7-3; clone_size: many; d_call: NA; j_call: TRBJ1-1; cdr3_aa: CASSFSSSNTEAFF; cdr3_nt: TGTGCCAGCAGCTTTTCCTCATCGAACACTGAAGCTTTCTTT
v_call: TRBV9; clone_size: NA; d_call: NA; j_call: TRBJ2-1; cdr3_aa: CASSVDLARSSYNEQFF; cdr3_nt: TGTGCCAGCAGCGTAGATCTAGCCAGGAGCTCCTACAATGAGCAGTTCTTC
v_call: TRBV2; clone_size: many; d_call: NA; j_call: TRBJ1-1; cdr3_aa: CASTGEKNTEAFF; cdr3_nt: TGTGCCAGCACAGGGGAGAAGAACACTGAAGCTTTCTTT
v_call: TRBV12-3/TRBV12-4; clone_size: many; d_call: NA; j_call: TRBJ2-5; cdr3_aa: CASSLLEETQYF; cdr3_nt: TGTGCCAGCAGTTTACTTGAAGAGACCCAGTACTTC
v_call: TRBV19; clone_size: NA; d_call: NA; j_call: TRBJ2-5; cdr3_aa: CASSMMGRGKETQCF; cdr3_nt: TGTGCCAGTAGTATGATGGGACGGGGAAAAGAGACCCAGTGCTTC
v_call: TRBV2; clone_size: many; d_call: NA; j_call: TRBJ1-5; cdr3_aa: CASEDKDSNQPQHF; cdr3_nt: TGTGCCAGCGAAGATAAGGATAGCAATCAGCCCCAGCATTTT
v_call: TRBV3-1; clone_size: few; d_call: NA; j_call: TRBJ2-2; cdr3_aa: CASSRIGGAGELFF; cdr3_nt: TGTGCCAGCAGCCGAATTGGAGGAGCCGGGGAGCTGTTTTTT
v_call: TRBV5-6; clone_size: few; d_call: NA; j_call: TRBJ2-7; cdr3_aa: CASSLRRRSSYEQYF; cdr3_nt: TGTGCCAGCAGCTTGCGACGGAGGAGCTCCTACGAGCAGTACTTC
v_call: TRBV20-1; clone_size: NA; d_call: TRBD2; j_call: TRBJ2-4; cdr3_aa: CSAERGVDIQYF; cdr3_nt: TGCAGTGCTGAGCGGGGGGTCGACATTCAGTACTTC
v_call: TRBV18; clone_size: few; d_call: TRBD1; j_call: TRBJ1-2; cdr3_aa: CASSIRTGEYGYTF; cdr3_nt: TGTGCCAGCTCAATACGCACAGGGGAATATGGCTACACCTTC
v_call: TRBV3-1; clone_size: many; d_call: TRBD2; j_call: TRBJ2-1; cdr3_aa: CASSQAVGLASYNEQFF; cdr3_nt: TGTGCCAGCAGCCAAGCGGTGGGACTAGCTTCCTACAATGAGCAGTTCTTC
v_call: TRBV10-3; clone_size: many; d_call: TRBD1; j_call: TRBJ2-7; cdr3_aa: CAISPGQWDEQYF; cdr3_nt: TGTGCCATCAGCCCGGGACAGTGGGACGAGCAGTACTTC
v_call: TRBV3-1; clone_size: many; d_call: NA; j_call: TRBJ1-3; cdr3_aa: CASSQGTRQNSGNTIYF; cdr3_nt: TGTGCCAGCAGCCAAGGTACCCGACAGAACTCTGGAAACACCATATATTTT
v_call: TRBV5-1; clone_size: many; d_call: NA; j_call: TRBJ1-4; cdr3_aa: CASSLGWATEEKLFF; cdr3_nt: TGCGCCAGCAGCTTGGGCTGGGCGACCGAGGAAAAACTGTTTTTT
v_call: TRBV5-5; clone_size: NA; d_call: NA; j_call: TRBJ1-2; cdr3_aa: CASSLSTGGYGYTF; cdr3_nt: TGTGCCAGCAGCTTGTCGACAGGTGGCTATGGCTACACCTTC
v_call: TRBV7-2; clone_size: many; d_call: NA; j_call: TRBJ2-1; cdr3_aa: CASSSRGEQFF; cdr3_nt: TGTGCCAGCAGCTCCCGGGGGGAGCAGTTCTTC
v_call: TRBV3-1; clone_size: many; d_call: NA; j_call: TRBJ2-7; cdr3_aa: CASSQDGGPYEQYF; cdr3_nt: TGTGCCAGCAGCCAAGATGGGGGACCCTACGAGCAGTACTTC
v_call: TRBV10-3; clone_size: few; d_call: NA; j_call: TRBJ2-5; cdr3_aa: CAISGRGSQYF; cdr3_nt: TGTGCCATCAGTGGAAGGGGGTCCCAGTACTTC
v_call: TRBV7-8; clone_size: few; d_call: NA; j_call: TRBJ1-2; cdr3_aa: CASSPTDSYYGYTF; cdr3_nt: TGTGCCAGCAGCCCCACGGACAGTTACTATGGCTACACCTTC
v_call: TRBV28; clone_size: NA; d_call: NA; j_call: TRBJ1-1; cdr3_aa: CASSPQGGVMNTEAFF; cdr3_nt: TGTGCCAGCAGTCCGCAGGGAGGAGTAATGAACACTGAAGCTTTCTTT
v_call: TRBV3-1; clone_size: many; d_call: NA; j_call: TRBJ2-3; cdr3_aa: CASSQDFAAPHTDTQYF; cdr3_nt: TGTGCCAGCAGCCAAGATTTTGCAGCTCCCCACACAGATACGCAGTATTTT
v_call: TRBV3-1; clone_size: many; d_call: TRBD1; j_call: TRBJ2-7; cdr3_aa: CASSPTRQGVSEQYF; cdr3_nt: TGTGCCAGCAGCCCTACTAGACAGGGGGTCAGCGAGCAGTACTTC
v_call: TRBV11-2; clone_size: many; d_call: TRBD2; j_call: TRBJ2-3; cdr3_aa: CASSPSGGAGDTQYF; cdr3_nt: TGTGCCAGCAGCCCTAGCGGGGGGGCCGGAGATACGCAGTATTTT
v_call: TRBV19; clone_size: many; d_call: NA; j_call: TRBJ1-2; cdr3_aa: CASSTWDGSYGYTF; cdr3_nt: TGTGCCAGTTCCACGTGGGATGGGAGCTATGGCTACACCTTC
v_call: TRBV6-5; clone_size: NA; d_call: TRBD1; j_call: TRBJ1-2; cdr3_aa: CASSYLDRADYGYTF; cdr3_nt: TGTGCCAGCAGTTACCTGGACAGGGCTGACTATGGCTACACCTTC
v_call: TRBV20-1; clone_size: few; d_call: NA; j_call: TRBJ2-7; cdr3_aa: CSALQDEPLQYF; cdr3_nt: TGCAGTGCCCTCCAGGACGAACCATTGCAGTACTTC
v_call: TRBV7-2; clone_size: NA; d_call: NA; j_call: TRBJ1-2; cdr3_aa: CASSLGSTLSNYGYTF; cdr3_nt: TGTGCCAGCAGCTTAGGCAGTACCCTCTCTAACTATGGCTACACCTTC
v_call: TRBV19; clone_size: many; d_call: NA; j_call: TRBJ2-1; cdr3_aa: CASSMGGREQFF; cdr3_nt: TGTGCCAGTAGTATGGGAGGACGCGAGCAGTTCTTC
v_call: TRBV3-1; clone_size: NA; d_call: NA; j_call: TRBJ1-1; cdr3_aa: CASSQVGLLNTEAFF; cdr3_nt: TGTGCCAGCAGCCAAGTGGGGTTATTGAACACTGAAGCTTTCTTT
v_call: TRBV6-5; clone_size: many; d_call: NA; j_call: TRBJ1-6; cdr3_aa: CASSYSAGEVNNSPLHF; cdr3_nt: TGTGCCAGCAGTTACTCGGCAGGGGAGGTCAATAATTCACCCCTCCACTTT
v_call: TRBV5-1; clone_size: many; d_call: NA; j_call: TRBJ2-3; cdr3_aa: CASSSLISGGTDTQYF; cdr3_nt: TGCGCCAGCAGCTCTCTGATCTCTGGGGGCACAGATACGCAGTATTTT
v_call: TRBV5-8; clone_size: NA; d_call: NA; j_call: TRBJ1-1; cdr3_aa: CASTRGWYTEAFF; cdr3_nt: TGTGCCAGCACCCGGGGATGGTACACTGAAGCTTTCTTT
v_call: TRBV20-1; clone_size: NA; d_call: NA; j_call: TRBJ2-3; cdr3_aa: CSAQSTDTQYF; cdr3_nt: TGCAGTGCACAAAGCACAGATACGCAGTATTTT